This is a list of T cell receptor beta chains from one sample in a study of molecular identifiers for immune sequencing clone quantification. In TCRdb, the PCR reads were re-called with MiXCR into one record per CDR3 protein. The profile covers a few hundred thousand distinct CDR3 sequences, with about a fifth appearing a single time and about 0.8% taken by the ten largest. Source material: naive CD8+ T cells from blood, with Jurkat cell RNA spiked in. Every receptor here comes from a human donor in good health. Some libraries in this study had Jurkat cell RNA spiked in. CDR3s include the opening cysteine and the closing phenylalanine or tryptophan. A D gene is named only where the DNA matches it firmly. Not every row has a clone size; where given, it reads once, few, many or a size class.

size	V	J	D	DNA	CDR3
many	TRBV7-9	TRBJ2-3	TRBD2	TGTGCCAGCAGTCCAAAACTAGCGGAGCTCACAGATACGCAGTATTTT	CASSPKLAELTDTQYF
many	TRBV28	TRBJ2-7	-	TGTGCCAGCAGTTTTGAAGTGGGCAGTGAAGACTACGAGCAGTACTTC	CASSFEVGSEDYEQYF
many	TRBV6-5	TRBJ2-6	-	TGTGCCAGCAGTTACGAGACAGGACCCTCTGGGGCCAACGTCCTGACTTTC	CASSYETGPSGANVLTF
many	TRBV28	TRBJ2-7	-	TGTGCCAGCAGTTTCCGTCAGACCGCCTACGAGCAGTACTTC	CASSFRQTAYEQYF
-	TRBV18	TRBJ1-2	-	TGTGCCAGCTCTTCGGAGAGGGCGTCGATAGGTTCTTATGGCTACACCTTC	CASSSERASIGSYGYTF
-	TRBV12-3/TRBV12-4	TRBJ2-5	-	TGTGCCAGCAGTTTAGATTTGGAAGAGACCCAGTACTTC	CASSLDLEETQYF
many	TRBV4-1	TRBJ2-7	-	TGCGCCAGCAGCCAAGCAGTTTCCTACGAGCAGTACTTC	CASSQAVSYEQYF
few	TRBV20-1	TRBJ2-2	-	TGCAGTGCTAGTCCTCGGGGGAACACCGGGGAGCTGTTTTTT	CSASPRGNTGELFF
-	TRBV19	TRBJ1-1	TRBD1	TGTGCCAGTAGTACTGGGACAGGGGGCTTTCCTGGAGCTTTCTTT	CASSTGTGGFPGAFF
-	TRBV27	TRBJ2-7	-	TGTGCCAGCAGTGACCGGGACACACCCTACGAGCAGTACTTC	CASSDRDTPYEQYF
few	TRBV4-1	TRBJ2-5	-	TGCGCCAGCAGCCAAGATCTGACCCCCGAGACCCAGTACTTC	CASSQDLTPETQYF
-	TRBV9	TRBJ2-1	-	TGTGCCAGCAGCGTACCTAACGATGAGCAGTTCTTC	CASSVPNDEQFF
-	TRBV20-1	TRBJ2-7	-	TGCAGTGCTTCCGATTATGGGGACTTTTCGGAGCAGTACTTC	CSASDYGDFSEQYF
few	TRBV12-3/TRBV12-4	TRBJ2-1	-	TGTGCCAGCAGTGGCACAGGTCCTGAGCAGTTCTTC	CASSGTGPEQFF
many	TRBV7-9	TRBJ2-3	-	TGTGCCAGCAGCAGACAGGCCAGCACAGATACGCAGTATTTT	CASSRQASTDTQYF
few	TRBV9	TRBJ2-3	-	TGTGCCAGCAGCGAATGGTGGGGCACAGATACGCAGTATTTT	CASSEWWGTDTQYF
many	TRBV7-9	TRBJ1-1	-	TGTGCCACCGGGGACACTGAAGCTTTCTTT	CATGDTEAFF
many	TRBV20-1	TRBJ1-4	-	TGCAGTGCCACAAGAGAGATTAATGAAAAACTGTTTTTT	CSATREINEKLFF
-	TRBV27	TRBJ2-7	TRBD1	TGTGCCAGCAGTTTATCGGGGACAGGATACTACGAGCAGTACTTC	CASSLSGTGYYEQYF
-	TRBV7-3	TRBJ2-7	-	TGTGCCAGCAGCCCCACCGGGACAAGTGGCGAGCAGTACTTC	CASSPTGTSGEQYF
many	TRBV14	TRBJ1-2	TRBD1	TGTGCCAGCAGCCATGGGACAGGTCCTAACTATGGCTACACCTTC	CASSHGTGPNYGYTF
many	TRBV9	TRBJ2-3	-	TGTGCCAGCAGCGTAGAGCAGGCCTACACAGATACGCAGTATTTT	CASSVEQAYTDTQYF
few	TRBV12-3/TRBV12-4	TRBJ2-5	TRBD1	TGTGCCAGCAGTCCCGACAGGGGCCAAGAGACCCAGTACTTC	CASSPDRGQETQYF
many	TRBV20-1	TRBJ2-7	TRBD2	TGCAGTGCTAGGGCGGGGGGAGCCCTCCACGAGCAGTACTTC	CSARAGGALHEQYF
many	TRBV4-2	TRBJ2-7	TRBD2	TGTGCCAGCAGCCCAGGGACTAGGGGGGACGAGCAGTACTTC	CASSPGTRGDEQYF
many	TRBV7-9	TRBJ1-1	-	TGTGCCAGCAGCTTTGGTGGCACCATCACTGAAGCTTTCTTT	CASSFGGTITEAFF
many	TRBV2	TRBJ2-7	-	TGTGCCAGCAGTGAGAGTTGGCAGCAGTACTTC	CASSESWQQYF
many	TRBV7-2	TRBJ2-5	-	TGTGCCAGCAGCTTAGCGCTGCCGCTAGAGACCCAGTACTTC	CASSLALPLETQYF
-	TRBV7-7	TRBJ2-7	-	TGCGTTAGCAGCTCTGGACCATCCTACGAGCAGTACTTC	CVSSSGPSYEQYF
few	TRBV30	TRBJ2-3	TRBD2	TGTGCCTGGAGATCATTACCGAGCGGGGGCATAGGGGATACGCAGTATTTT	CAWRSLPSGGIGDTQYF
many	TRBV12-3/TRBV12-4	TRBJ2-1	-	TGTGCCAGCAGTTCCTACAGTTACAATGAGCAGTTCTTC	CASSSYSYNEQFF
-	TRBV4-3	TRBJ1-1	-	TGCGCCAGCAGCTGGGGGGTTATGAACACTGAAGCTTTCTTT	CASSWGVMNTEAFF
many	TRBV4-2	TRBJ1-1	-	TGTGCCAGCAGCCAAGACCCAGTAGGTAACACTGAAGCTTTCTTT	CASSQDPVGNTEAFF
many	TRBV4-1	TRBJ2-3	-	TGCGCCAGCAGCCCGGATCTCGGTACGCAGTATTTT	CASSPDLGTQYF
many	TRBV4-3	TRBJ2-3	-	TGCGCCAGCAGCCAAGATAAGTACGGGGCAACAGATACGCAGTATTTT	CASSQDKYGATDTQYF
few	TRBV27	TRBJ2-7	-	TGTGCCAGCAGAACGTTAGGAGGCGGATCCTACGAGCAGTACTTC	CASRTLGGGSYEQYF
-	TRBV12-3/TRBV12-4	TRBJ1-2	-	TGTGCCAGCAGCCTGCACTCCGGGACGGTCCCCGTCTATGGCTACACCTTC	CASSLHSGTVPVYGYTF
-	TRBV20-1	TRBJ1-1	-	TGCAGTGCTTTAATAAGACACCCGAACACTGAAGCTTTCTTT	CSALIRHPNTEAFF
-	TRBV5-4	TRBJ1-2	-	TGTGCCAGCGGCCCTATCCTGAGTTTGGCTAACTATGGCTACACCTTC	CASGPILSLANYGYTF
-	TRBV20-1	TRBJ1-1	-	TGCAGTGCTAGTCGAGCAGACATGAACACTGAAGCTTTCTTT	CSASRADMNTEAFF
few	TRBV30	TRBJ2-5	TRBD1	TGTGCCTGGAGTCTCGGGACAGGGGGACAAGAGACCCAGTACTTC	CAWSLGTGGQETQYF